Described below is a single TCR beta chain sequence and its context. This sample was taken from a study of blood T cell repertoires in COVID-19. Only in-frame clones appear in the TCRdb table, and some are missing; sequencing was by immunoSEQ multiplex PCR. The sample carries 150,000 or so clones, roughly nine tenths recorded once. The CDR3 loop spans 14 amino acids. Losses at the gene ends were 4 bases for V and 3 bases for J; bases not matched to a gene: 0. Germline CDR1 is LNHDA and CDR2 is SQIVND (reference sequence). This receptor was obtained from a woman aged 40 to 50 who had been exposed to COVID-19. V is TRBV19 and J is TRBJ2-3; TRBD1 agrees at 11 bases. The specimen sequenced was PBMCs or T cells enriched from blood (not recorded which). The CDR3 coding sequence is TGTGCCAGTAGTAGGGACAGGGGGACAGATACGCAGTATTTT. Its translation: CASSRDRGTDTQYF.